The 31 T cell receptor beta chains presented below share a single source sample, sequenced in a study of cytomegalovirus exposure and HLA in healthy donors (dated by TCRdb to the late 2010s). Receptor libraries were prepared by the immunoSEQ multiplex PCR assay. The multiplex PCR relied on a mix of 60 forward primers for TCR Vbeta segments and 13 reverse primers for TCR Jbeta segments. What TCRdb holds here is the immuneACCESS table cut down to in-frame rearrangements. Part of the clones is not present; checked against another copy, under half of the missing clones reflect an unresolved V gene, and the others are unexplained. The sample table contains some 120,000 clones; only one count was recorded for 79% of them. The top ten clonotypes cover approximately 4% of the sample. The sequencing sample was made of PBMCs. The receptors come from a man aged 30-40 years in good health and CMV-seropositive.

The chain has TRBV11-2 and TRBJ2-2, with unresolved D. With 2 bases removed from V and 1 base from J, the gap between germline ends came to 5 bases. The CDR3 extends over 14 amino acids. Germline V gene sequence: CDR1 SGHAT, CDR2 FQNNGV. The CDR3 is CASSLSENTGELFF. CDR3 coding DNA: TGTGCCAGCAGCTTATCAGAGAACACCGGGGAGCTGTTTTTT.

This chain joins TRBV4-1 and TRBJ1-5; 12 nucleotides agree with TRBD1. Per germline, CDR1 MGHRA and CDR2 YSYEKL. This CDR3 region has 19 residues. V was clipped by 3 bases and J by 2 bases; unmatched bases: 11. Here the CDR3 DNA reads TGCGCCAGCAGCCACCCCCCGGGACAGGGGGCAATCGGCAATCAGCCCCAGCATTTT. It is translated as CASSHPPGQGAIGNQPQHF.

V usage is TRBV28 and J usage is TRBJ2-5; 8 positions agree with TRBD2. This CDR3 has 15 residues. The germline CDR1 and CDR2 sequences are MDHEN and SYDVKM. The V gene end was trimmed by 4 bases and the J gene end by 5 bases; junction bases not matched to a gene: 9. The CDR3 loop is CASSSPGGVRETQYF. The DNA of the CDR3 is TGTGCCAGCAGTTCGCCGGGAGGGGTGAGGGAGACCCAGTACTTC.

The chain couples TRBV10-1 to TRBJ1-2; 8 bases line up with TRBD1. Unmatched junction bases numbered 10, after V lost 2 bases and J lost 5 bases. CDR1 and CDR2 from the germline V gene are WNHNN and SYGVQD (reference sequence). The CDR3 consists of 16 residues. CDR3 sequence reads: CASSEKRQGAWYGYTF. The CDR3 nucleotides read TGCGCCAGCAGTGAGAAACGGCAGGGGGCTTGGTATGGCTACACCTTC.

The chain employs TRBV7-3 and TRBJ2-7; 7 nucleotides match TRBD1. The length of the CDR3 is 15 residues. Germline loops: CDR1 SGHTA, CDR2 FQGTGA. V trimming: 1 base; J trimming: 0 bases; junction bases outside the gene matches: 3. The CDR3, as DNA: TGTGCCAGCAGCTTAAAGCAGGGGGTCTCCTACGAGCAGTACTTC. Amino acid sequence: CASSLKQGVSYEQYF.

The gene calls are TRBV12-2 and TRBJ2-7; the D call TRBD2 from the table was never checked on the DNA. TRBV12-2 is listed as a pseudogene. The CDR3 totals 16 residues. The CDR3, as DNA: TGTGCAAGTCGTCCCGCGGGACTAGCGGGGGACTACGAGCAGTACTTC. This codes for CASRPAGLAGDYEQYF.

This clone appeared a single time. The chain couples TRBV4-3 to TRBJ2-7, with 13 bases identical to TRBD2. This CDR3 is 15 amino acids long. Losses at the gene ends were 3 bases for V and 2 bases for J; bases not matched to a gene: 1. The V gene's germline CDR1 is LGHNA and CDR2 YSLEER. The CDR3 loop reads CASSHTSGGAYEQYF. CDR3 DNA sequence: TGCGCCAGCAGCCACACTAGCGGGGGGGCCTACGAGCAGTACTTC.

The V gene is TRBV7-6, the J gene TRBJ2-2, with D possibly TRBD1 on 6 matching bases. V lost 5 bases and J lost 5, with 15 bases in between. This CDR3 is built from 15 residues. Germline CDR1 SGHVS, CDR2 FNYEAQ. Written as DNA, the CDR3 is TGTGCCAGCAGCCAGGACAGCCCGGGAACCGGGGAGCTGTTTTTT. Amino acids: CASSQDSPGTGELFF.

Of note for this clone: The junction and the germline gene differ at one end; a read error may be behind it. The V and J genes are TRBV15 and TRBJ2-4; no reliable D call. CDR3 length: 15 amino acids. From germline, CDR1 is LNHNV and CDR2 YYDKDF (reference sequence). The CDR3 nucleotides read TGTGCCACCAGCAGAGAAGACGCGAGAAGGAACAGTCAGTACTTC. This translates into CATSREDARRNSQYF.

This clone was counted only a few times. The CDR3 sequence is CASSSLRGDRSEAFF. In DNA form, the CDR3 reads TGTGCCAGCAGCTCGCTCAGGGGGGATAGGTCTGAAGCTTTCTTT. The chain employs TRBV7-9 and TRBJ1-1, with TRBD1 matching over 7 bases. V lost 4 bases and J lost 6; bases outside the gene matches: 11. CDR1 is SEHNR, CDR2 FQNEAQ, per germline (reference sequence). The CDR3 totals 15 residues. Full variable domain (outside the CDR3, taken from reference TRBV7-9 and TRBJ1-1): DTGVSQNPRHKITKRGQNVTFRCDPISEHNRLYWYRQTLGQGPEFLTYFQNEAQLEKSRLLSDRFSAERPKGSFSTLEIQRTEQGDSAMYLCASSSLRGDRSEAFFGQGTRLTVV.

The J gene is TRBJ2-2, the V gene TRBV30, with 8 positions matching TRBD1. This CDR3 has 15 residues. The J segment lost 3 bases and the V segment lost 2 bases, leaving 5 bases of the junction unmatched. Germline loops: CDR1 GTSNPN, CDR2 SVGIG (reference sequence). The CDR3, as DNA: TGTGCCTGGAGTAAGAAGGACAGGGACACCGGGGAGCTGTTTTTT. Translation: CAWSKKDRDTGELFF.

The chain couples TRBV19 to TRBJ2-3; a weak D match, TRBD2 (5 bases). This CDR3 has 12 amino acids. Deletions cut 3 bases from V and 8 bases from J, with 9 bases between. Per the germline V gene, CDR1 is LNHDA and CDR2 is SQIVND (reference sequence). DNA for the CDR3: TGTGCCAGTAGTATTTTAGGAGGTACGCAGTATTTT. It specifies CASSILGGTQYF.

The chain recombines TRBV25-1 with TRBJ1-2; 9 bases agree with TRBD1. CDR3 size: 15 residues. J lost 4 bases, V lost 0 bases, and 3 bases had no gene match. Germline V lookup: CDR1 MGHDK, CDR2 SYGVNS. The CDR3 bases are TGTGCCAGCAGTGAATACAGGGACAGGGTCTATGGCTACACCTTC. This translates into CASSEYRDRVYGYTF.

This clone has a handful of counts. The rearrangement joins TRBV11-1 to TRBJ1-2, with a tentative D call TRBD1 (6 bases). CDR3 length: 13 amino acids. With 5 bases removed from V and 4 bases from J, the gap between germline ends came to 11 bases. Germline CDR1 reads SGHAT; CDR2 reads FQDESV (reference sequence). This chain's CDR3 is CASSPYRAYGYTF. The CDR3, as DNA: TGTGCCAGCAGCCCCTACAGGGCCTATGGCTACACCTTC.

The genes are TRBV2 and TRBJ2-7, with 8 bases that match TRBD2. Germline CDR1 reads SNHLY; CDR2 reads FYNNEI. This CDR3 comprises 14 residues. V dropped 11 bases and J dropped 3; count of bases not matched to a gene: 12. The CDR3 region is CAQRGSGRIYEQYF. CDR3 coding DNA: TGTGCCCAAAGGGGAAGCGGGAGAATCTACGAGCAGTACTTC.

This chain links TRBV28 with TRBJ1-2; D gene uncertain. Trimming shortened V by 5 bases and J by 11 bases, and 15 bases separated the two germline ends. Germline loops: CDR1 MDHEN, CDR2 SYDVKM. The CDR3 runs to 12 residues. Written as DNA, the CDR3 is TGTGCCAGCAGTCCTTCTCCGGTGAGGTACACCTTC. Its translation: CASSPSPVRYTF.

The V call is TRBV4-3, the J call TRBJ2-1, with D perhaps TRBD2 (5 bases). The CDR3 contains 14 residues. The germline V gene encodes CDR1 LGHNA and CDR2 YSLEER. The V end was cut by 5 bases, the J end by 6 bases, with 14 bases between. The CDR3 spells CASSYSTSPNEQFF. CDR3 nucleotides: TGCGCCAGCAGCTACTCAACTAGTCCCAATGAGCAGTTCTTC.

The rearrangement links TRBV5-1 to TRBJ2-5; 7 bases are a match to TRBD2. Germline-derived CDR1 and CDR2 are SGHRS and YFSETQ. The CDR3 has 16 residues. J was trimmed by 4 bases and V by 0 bases; bases with no gene match: 9. The CDR3 bases are TGCGCCAGCAGCTTGGGCCTAGCGGAAAAGGGAGAGACCCAGTACTTC. It specifies CASSLGLAEKGETQYF.

The chain uses TRBV9 and TRBJ1-3, with D uncertain. The CDR3 runs to 14 residues. The V gene's germline CDR1 is SGDLS and CDR2 YYNGEE. The ends were cut back, 1 base at V and 9 bases at J, with 14 bases in the middle. In DNA, the CDR3 is TGTGCCAGCAGCGTATCCCTGAGGGAGGGCACCATATATTTT. Protein product: CASSVSLREGTIYF.

A note on this clone: Other DNA sequences in the sample encode the same CDR3. This chain connects TRBV7-3 to TRBJ2-3; D is perhaps TRBD2 (5 bases). Per the germline V gene, CDR1 is SGHTA and CDR2 is FQGTGA. The V gene lost 5 bases and the J gene lost 3 bases, with 12 bases spanning the gap. The CDR3 loop spans 14 amino acids. Here the CDR3 DNA reads TGTGCCAGCAGCCTTGATACTAGTACAGATACGCAGTATTTT. Translated: CASSLDTSTDTQYF.

This rearrangement joins TRBV10-3 to TRBJ2-1; 7 nucleotides match TRBD2. CDR1 ENHRY and CDR2 SYGVKD come from the germline V gene. V trimming: 2 bases; J trimming: 4 bases; junction bases outside the gene matches: 5. The CDR3 sequence is 15 residues long. The CDR3 coding sequence is TGTGCCATCAGTGAGGAGGCTAGCGGTTACAATGAGCAGTTCTTC. Translated: CAISEEASGYNEQFF.

J is TRBJ2-7 and V is TRBV28; 10 nucleotides agree with TRBD1. The length of the CDR3 is 15 residues. Germline CDR1 reads MDHEN; CDR2 reads SYDVKM. The V segment lost 1 base and the J segment 3 bases; nucleotides outside the gene matches: 3. The CDR3 region has the DNA TGTGCCAGCAGTTTATTTGGACAGGGGGGCTACGAGCAGTACTTC. It codes for CASSLFGQGGYEQYF.

This clone was recorded once. CDR3 protein: CASSIPGGPSGELFF. The CDR3 DNA sequence: TGCGCCAGCAGCATACCGGGAGGTCCGTCCGGGGAGCTGTTTTTT. The chain combines TRBV5-1 with TRBJ2-2, with TRBD2 identical over 7 bases. CDR1 and CDR2 (germline): SGHRS, YFSETQ. The CDR3 spans 15 residues. Trimming at V came to 4 bases and at J to 6 bases, leaving 9 bases not matched to a gene. Combining the CDR3 with reference TRBV5-1 and TRBJ2-2 gives the whole variable domain KAGVTQTPRYLIKTRGQQVTLSCSPISGHRSVSWYQQTPGQGLQFLFEYFSETQRNKGNFPGRFSGRQFSNSRSEMNVSTLELGDSALYLCASSIPGGPSGELFFGEGSRLTVL.

V usage is TRBV10-3 and J usage is TRBJ2-5; no definite D call. Germline lookup yields CDR1 ENHRY and CDR2 SYGVKD. The CDR3 is 12 amino acids. The germline V and J ends were trimmed by 4 bases and 3 bases, with 6 bases remaining between them. This CDR3 reads CAISALEETQYF. Here the CDR3 DNA reads TGTGCCATCAGTGCCCTAGAAGAGACCCAGTACTTC.

The CDR3 DNA reads as TGTGCCATCAGTGCCCCGAGAACAGATACGCAGTATTTT. Translating gives CAISAPRTDTQYF. The chain recombines TRBV10-3 with TRBJ2-3; D is undetermined. This CDR3 has 13 amino acids. Trimming pared 4 bases from V and 3 bases from J, leaving 8 bases between. Germline values: CDR1 ENHRY, CDR2 SYGVKD.

The J gene is TRBJ1-5, the V gene TRBV28; 8 bases match TRBD1. CDR1 and CDR2 (germline): MDHEN, SYDVKM. With V trimmed by 8 bases and J by 5 bases, 14 bases remained unmatched. This CDR3 comprises 16 residues. For the CDR3, the DNA is TGTGCCAGCCAGGGCCTCAGGGGGCCGGTCTATCAGCCCCAGCATTTT. Its translation is CASQGLRGPVYQPQHF.

The gene calls are TRBV18 and TRBJ2-3, with 8 bases that match TRBD2. V trimming: 0 bases; J trimming: 5 bases; junction bases outside the gene matches: 7. CDR3 length: 16 residues. Germline CDR1 reads KGHSH; CDR2 reads LQKENI. CDR3 sequence: CASSPPGSSGLDTQYF. CDR3 DNA sequence: TGTGCCAGCTCACCACCCGGTTCTAGCGGGCTAGATACGCAGTATTTT.

This clone occurred once. The chain combines TRBV4-1 with TRBJ1-4; the match to TRBD1 covers 7 bases. The junction had 14 bases not matched to a gene; V was cut back by 6 bases and J by 7 bases. This CDR3 has 16 amino acids. Germline V lookup: CDR1 MGHRA, CDR2 YSYEKL. Here the CDR3 DNA reads TGCGCCAGCAGGGACAACAGGGGCGACTGGGGTGAAAAACTGTTTTTT. Translating gives CASRDNRGDWGEKLFF.

The chain links TRBV5-8 to TRBJ2-7; no firm D call. The CDR3 runs 16 residues. The germline V gene encodes CDR1 SGHTS and CDR2 YDEGEE. Between the trimmed V and J ends, which lost 3 bases and 6 bases, there was a span of 22 bases. CDR3 nucleotides: TGTGCCAGCAGCTCCCCTGTATTCGGCTGGAGCATCGAGCAGTACTTC. Residues: CASSSPVFGWSIEQYF.

V is TRBV27 and J is TRBJ2-1; D may be TRBD2 (5 bases). CDR3 length: 19 residues. Germline loops: CDR1 MNHEY, CDR2 SMNVEV (reference sequence). V lost 0 bases to trimming and J lost 0 bases, with 18 bases between them. CDR3 nucleotides: TGTGCCAGCAGTTTATCCCGGGGTACGTGGGAGAGCTCCTACAATGAGCAGTTCTTC. As protein: CASSLSRGTWESSYNEQFF.

CDR3: CASSQETGLGYEQYF. CDR3 sequence (DNA): TGCGCCAGCAGCCAAGAAACTGGGCTGGGCTACGAGCAGTACTTC. The J gene is TRBJ2-7, the V gene TRBV4-1; no reliable D call. Germline CDR1 and CDR2: MGHRA and YSYEKL. The CDR3 is made up of 15 amino acids. Trimming shortened V by 0 bases and J by 3 bases, and 12 bases separated the two germline ends.